This T cell receptor (beta chain) was obtained from a study of cytomegalovirus exposure and HLA in healthy donors. The PCR contained 60 Vbeta and 13 Jbeta primers. Measured with immunoSEQ multiplex PCR; TCRdb has only the in-frame clones, and not every one. This sample lists just over 60,000 clones; its ten largest clones have roughly 5.4%. Likely unrecorded immune exposures existed in these nominally healthy donors. The sequenced material came from PBMCs. This clonotype was obtained from a man younger than 40 in good health and CMV-seropositive.

This CDR3 reads CASSLGRSQETQYF. The CDR3 nucleotides are TGTGCCAGCAGCTTAGGCCGGTCCCAAGAGACCCAGTACTTC. The chain is built from TRBV7-8 and TRBJ2-5; the D is unclear. This CDR3 has 14 amino acids. Germline CDR1 SGHVS, CDR2 FQNEAQ. Trimming left V 1 base short and J 1 base short, with 7 bases between.